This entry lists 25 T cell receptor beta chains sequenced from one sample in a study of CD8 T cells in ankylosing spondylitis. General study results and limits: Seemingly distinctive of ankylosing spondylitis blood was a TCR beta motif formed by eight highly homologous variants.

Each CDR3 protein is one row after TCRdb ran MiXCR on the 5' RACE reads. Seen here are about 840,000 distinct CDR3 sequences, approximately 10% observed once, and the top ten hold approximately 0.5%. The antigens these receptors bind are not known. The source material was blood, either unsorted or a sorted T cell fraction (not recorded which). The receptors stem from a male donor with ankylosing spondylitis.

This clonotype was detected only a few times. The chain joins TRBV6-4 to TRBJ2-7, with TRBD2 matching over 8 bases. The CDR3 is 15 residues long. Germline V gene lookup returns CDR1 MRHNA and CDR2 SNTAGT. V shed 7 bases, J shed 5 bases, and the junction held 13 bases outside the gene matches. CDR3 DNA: TGTGCCAGCAACATCCACCGGGGGGGGGCCCACGAGCAGTACTTC. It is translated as CASNIHRGGAHEQYF.

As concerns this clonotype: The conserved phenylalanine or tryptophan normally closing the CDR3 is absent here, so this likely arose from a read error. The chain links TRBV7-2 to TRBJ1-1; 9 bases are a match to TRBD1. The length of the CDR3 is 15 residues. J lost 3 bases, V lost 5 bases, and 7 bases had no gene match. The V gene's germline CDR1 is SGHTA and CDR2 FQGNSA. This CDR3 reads CASSNPGQGHTEAFL. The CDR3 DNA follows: TGTGCCAGCAGCAATCCGGGACAGGGTCACACTGAAGCTTTCCTT.

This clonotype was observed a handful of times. CDR3 region: CASSYGSDSTYEQYF. The CDR3 DNA sequence: TGTGCCAGCAGTTACGGATCGGACAGCACCTACGAGCAGTACTTC. The chain recombines TRBV6-2 or TRBV6-3 with TRBJ2-7, with a possible D match to TRBD1 (6 bases). CDR1 is MNHEY and CDR2 is SVGEGT in the germline V gene. This CDR3 contains 15 residues. Trimming took off 2 bases at V and 2 bases at J, with 13 bases between the two ends.

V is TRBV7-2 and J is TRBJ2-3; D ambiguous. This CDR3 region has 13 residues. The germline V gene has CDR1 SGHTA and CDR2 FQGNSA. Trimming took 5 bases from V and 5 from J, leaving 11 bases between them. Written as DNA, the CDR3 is TGTGCCAGCAGCCCTCAATTTCGAGATACGCAGTATTTT. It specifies CASSPQFRDTQYF.

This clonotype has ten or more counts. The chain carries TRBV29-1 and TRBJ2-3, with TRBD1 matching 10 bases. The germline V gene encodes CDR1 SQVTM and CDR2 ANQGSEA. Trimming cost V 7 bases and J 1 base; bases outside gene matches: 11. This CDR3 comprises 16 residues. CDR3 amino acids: CSAVPSGTGGTDTQYF. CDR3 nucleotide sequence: TGCAGCGCTGTCCCCTCCGGGACAGGGGGCACAGATACGCAGTATTTT.

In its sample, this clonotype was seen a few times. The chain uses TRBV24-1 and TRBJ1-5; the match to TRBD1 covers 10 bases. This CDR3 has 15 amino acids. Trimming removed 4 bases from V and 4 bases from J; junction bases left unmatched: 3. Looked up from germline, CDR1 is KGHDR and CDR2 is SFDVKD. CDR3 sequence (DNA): TGTGCCACCAGTGACCAGGACAGGGGGAATCAGCCCCAGCATTTT. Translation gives CATSDQDRGNQPQHF.

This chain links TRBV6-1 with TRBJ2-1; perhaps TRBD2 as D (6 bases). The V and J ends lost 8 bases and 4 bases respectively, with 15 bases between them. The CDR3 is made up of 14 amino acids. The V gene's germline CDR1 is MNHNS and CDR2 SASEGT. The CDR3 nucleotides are TGTGCCAGCGGGAGGCTAGCTCTGTACAATGAGCAGTTCTTC. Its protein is CASGRLALYNEQFF.

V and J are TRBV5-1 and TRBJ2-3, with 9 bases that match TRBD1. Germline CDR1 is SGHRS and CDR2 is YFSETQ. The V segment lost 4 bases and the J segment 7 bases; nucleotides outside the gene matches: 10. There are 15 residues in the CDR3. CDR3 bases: TGCGCCAGCAGCGTGGGACAGGGTTCTAGGAATACGCAGTATTTT. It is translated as CASSVGQGSRNTQYF.

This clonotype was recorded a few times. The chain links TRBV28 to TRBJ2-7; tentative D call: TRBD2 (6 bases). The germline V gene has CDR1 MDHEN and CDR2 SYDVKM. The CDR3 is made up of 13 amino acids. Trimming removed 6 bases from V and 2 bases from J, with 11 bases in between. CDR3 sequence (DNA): TGTGCCAGCAGGGAGGGACCGGCCTACGAGCAGTACTTC. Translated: CASREGPAYEQYF.

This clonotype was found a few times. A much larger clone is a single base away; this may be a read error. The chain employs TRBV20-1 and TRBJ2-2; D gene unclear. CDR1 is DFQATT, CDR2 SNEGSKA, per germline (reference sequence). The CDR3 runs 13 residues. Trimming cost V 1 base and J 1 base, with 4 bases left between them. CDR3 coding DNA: TGCAGTGCTAGAGCGGGGAACACCGGGGAGCTGTTTTTT. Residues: CSARAGNTGELFF.

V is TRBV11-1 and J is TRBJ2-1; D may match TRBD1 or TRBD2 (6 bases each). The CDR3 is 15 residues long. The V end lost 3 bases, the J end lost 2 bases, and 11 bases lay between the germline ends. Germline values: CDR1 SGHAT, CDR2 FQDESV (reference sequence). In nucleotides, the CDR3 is TGTGCCAGCAGCTTGGAGGGGGTGCCCTACAATGAGCAGTTCTTC. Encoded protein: CASSLEGVPYNEQFF.

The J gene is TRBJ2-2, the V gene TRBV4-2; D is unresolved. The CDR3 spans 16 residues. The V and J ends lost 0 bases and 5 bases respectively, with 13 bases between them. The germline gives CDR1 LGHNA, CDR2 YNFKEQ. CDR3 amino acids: CASSQDMLTSTGELFF. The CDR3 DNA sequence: TGTGCCAGCAGCCAAGATATGCTAACTTCTACCGGGGAGCTGTTTTTT.

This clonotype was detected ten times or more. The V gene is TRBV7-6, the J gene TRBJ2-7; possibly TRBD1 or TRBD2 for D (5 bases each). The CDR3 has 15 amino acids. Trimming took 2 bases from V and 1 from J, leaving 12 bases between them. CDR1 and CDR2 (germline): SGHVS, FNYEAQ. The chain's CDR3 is CASSLRGAGSYEQYF. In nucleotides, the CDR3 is TGTGCCAGCAGCTTAAGAGGGGCCGGGTCCTACGAGCAGTACTTC.

In nucleotides, the CDR3 is TGTGCCAGCAGTCCGCAATTTACTCAGCCCCAGCATTTT. Translation gives CASSPQFTQPQHF. The chain employs TRBV12-3 or TRBV12-4 and TRBJ1-5; unclear D gene. With 5 bases removed from V and 6 bases from J, the gap between germline ends came to 11 bases. This CDR3 is 13 amino acids long.

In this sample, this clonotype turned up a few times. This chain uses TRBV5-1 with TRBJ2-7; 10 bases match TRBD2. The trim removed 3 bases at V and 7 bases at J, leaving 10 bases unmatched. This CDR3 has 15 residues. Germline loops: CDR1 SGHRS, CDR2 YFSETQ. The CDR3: CASSSTSGAPLEQYF. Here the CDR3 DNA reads TGCGCCAGCAGCTCTACTAGCGGGGCGCCCCTGGAGCAGTACTTC.

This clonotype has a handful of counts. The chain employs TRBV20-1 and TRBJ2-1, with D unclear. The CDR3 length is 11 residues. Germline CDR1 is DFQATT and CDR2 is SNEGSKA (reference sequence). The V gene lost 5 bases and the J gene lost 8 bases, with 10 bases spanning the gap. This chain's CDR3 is CSAGGIDEQFF. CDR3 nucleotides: TGCAGTGCTGGCGGCATCGATGAGCAGTTCTTC.

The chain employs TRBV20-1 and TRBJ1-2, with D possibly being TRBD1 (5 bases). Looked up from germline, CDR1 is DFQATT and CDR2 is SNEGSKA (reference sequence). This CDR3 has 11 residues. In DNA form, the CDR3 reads TGCGGGGGGTTGGGTAGGGTCGGCTACACCTTC. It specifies CGGLGRVGYTF.

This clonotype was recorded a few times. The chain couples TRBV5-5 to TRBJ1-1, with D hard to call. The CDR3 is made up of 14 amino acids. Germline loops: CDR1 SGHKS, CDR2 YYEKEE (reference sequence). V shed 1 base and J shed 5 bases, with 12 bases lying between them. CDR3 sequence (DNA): TGTGCCAGCAGCTTGTTGCCGCCGGGGACTGAAGCTTTCTTT. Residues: CASSLLPPGTEAFF.

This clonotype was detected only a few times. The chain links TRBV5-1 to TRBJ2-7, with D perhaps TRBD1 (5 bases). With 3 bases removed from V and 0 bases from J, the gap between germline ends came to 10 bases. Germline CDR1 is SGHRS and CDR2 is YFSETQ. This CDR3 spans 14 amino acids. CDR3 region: CASSSDTNSYEQYF. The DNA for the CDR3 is TGCGCCAGCAGCTCGGACACAAACTCCTACGAGCAGTACTTC.

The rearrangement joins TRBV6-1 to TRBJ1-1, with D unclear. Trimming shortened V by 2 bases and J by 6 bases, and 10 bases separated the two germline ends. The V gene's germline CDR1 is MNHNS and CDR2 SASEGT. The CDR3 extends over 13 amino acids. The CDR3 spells CASSEHPGAEAFF. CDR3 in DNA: TGTGCCAGCAGTGAACACCCCGGAGCTGAAGCTTTCTTT.

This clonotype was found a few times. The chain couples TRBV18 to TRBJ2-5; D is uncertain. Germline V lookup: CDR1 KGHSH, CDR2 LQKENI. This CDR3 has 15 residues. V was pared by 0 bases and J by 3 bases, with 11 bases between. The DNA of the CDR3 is TGTGCCAGCTCACCACCGGGCTACCGTGAAGAGACCCAGTACTTC. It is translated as CASSPPGYREETQYF.

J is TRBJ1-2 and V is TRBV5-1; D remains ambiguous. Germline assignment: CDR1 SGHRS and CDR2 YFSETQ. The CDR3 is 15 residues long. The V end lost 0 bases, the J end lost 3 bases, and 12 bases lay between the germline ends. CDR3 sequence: CASSLEGSSDYGYTF. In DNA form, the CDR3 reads TGCGCCAGCAGCTTGGAGGGCTCTTCGGACTATGGCTACACCTTC.

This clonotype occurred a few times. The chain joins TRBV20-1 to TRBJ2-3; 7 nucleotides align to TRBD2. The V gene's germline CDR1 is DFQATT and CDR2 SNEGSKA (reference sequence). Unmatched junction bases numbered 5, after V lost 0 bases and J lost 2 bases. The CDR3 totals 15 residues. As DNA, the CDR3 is TGCAGTGCTAGAGAAGAGCGGGGAGACACAGATACGCAGTATTTT. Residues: CSAREERGDTDTQYF.

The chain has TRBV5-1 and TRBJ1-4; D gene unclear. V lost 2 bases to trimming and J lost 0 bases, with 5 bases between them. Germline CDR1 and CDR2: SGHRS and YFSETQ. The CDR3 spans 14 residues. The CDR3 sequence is CASSLQSTNEKLFF. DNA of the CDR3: TGCGCCAGCAGCTTACAGTCAACTAATGAAAAACTGTTTTTT. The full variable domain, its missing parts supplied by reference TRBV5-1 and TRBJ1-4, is KAGVTQTPRYLIKTRGQQVTLSCSPISGHRSVSWYQQTPGQGLQFLFEYFSETQRNKGNFPGRFSGRQFSNSRSEMNVSTLELGDSALYLCASSLQSTNEKLFFGSGTQLSVL.

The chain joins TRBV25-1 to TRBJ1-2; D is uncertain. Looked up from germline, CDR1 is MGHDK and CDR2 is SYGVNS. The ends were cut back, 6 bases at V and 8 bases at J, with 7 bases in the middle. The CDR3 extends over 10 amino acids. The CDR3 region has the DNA TGTGCCAGCAGGGGTACGGGCTACACCTTC. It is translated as CASRGTGYTF.